This T cell receptor beta chain derives from a study of blood T cell repertoires in COVID-19. Germline CDR1 is KGHSH and CDR2 is LQKENI. The CDR3 extends over 15 amino acids. V was trimmed by 6 bases and J by 6 bases, leaving 18 bases between them. Sequencing was performed with immunoSEQ multiplex PCR; in TCRdb, only in-frame clones are kept and a portion is missing. The data show 300,000 to 450,000 clones, around 87% seen once. This sequence originates from a man aged 40-49 years in a cohort exposed to, infected with or recovered from COVID-19 (not recorded which). Material for sequencing was PBMCs or T cells enriched from blood (not recorded which). The V gene is TRBV18, the J gene TRBJ2-1, with D possibly matching TRBD1 (6 bases). CDR3 sequence (DNA): TGTGCCAGCTCGCCCGGGACAACTCTGGGCAATGAGCAGTTCTTC. It translates to CASSPGTTLGNEQFF.